This entry concerns a single TCR beta chain. Trimming cost V 4 bases and J 3 bases, with 14 bases left between them. CDR1 and CDR2 (germline): SGHAT, FQNNGV. The CDR3 spans 15 residues. Time point specified: patch test 2, 6 weeks after DPC sensitization. The treatment here: therapeutic diphenylcyclopropenone sensitization with weekly scalp DPC. This specimen comes from a study of human T cells and chemical hapten exposure. From the RACE reads, TCRdb called clonotypes with MiXCR, one entry per CDR3 protein. The table has more than 75,000 distinct CDR3 sequences, roughly a tenth seen once. This receptor was obtained from a woman in her thirties or forties with alopecia areata. Some clones in this sample may be carry-over from other donors' samples. The input for sequencing was whole blood, taken in connection with sensitization to the hapten diphenylcyclopropenone (DPC). This chain joins TRBV11-2 and TRBJ2-3; the D gene could be TRBD1 or TRBD2 (5 bases each). The CDR3 DNA sequence: TGTGCCAGCAGCTCCTGGGGGAGAGAGACAGATACGCAGTATTTT. Its translation is CASSSWGRETDTQYF.